This T cell receptor (beta chain) emerged from a study of regulatory T cells in long-lasting Graves disease. In its sample, this clonotype was seen many times. Its cognate antigen is unknown. Study-wide results and limits: Persistent patients had more shared public clonotypes (approximately 2,700) than new patients (about 870).

The time point was: persistent/refractory GD, antithyroid drugs over 5 years with positive TRAb. Extracted PBMC RNA gave rise to the TCR library. Arm-PCR of CDR3 regions and iRepertoire HTBI primers were used to build TCR beta libraries. Study processing details: Across samples, 55 to 75 TRBV and 14 TRBJ segments were found. TCRdb ran MiXCR on the multiplex PCR reads and lists one entry per CDR3 protein. TCRdb, rather than the study authors, made the V and J calls. The sample holds under 450,000 distinct CDR3 sequences; around 22% are singletons and the top ten take approximately 25%. CDR1 and CDR2 (germline): SQVTM, ANQGSEA. The CDR3 is 15 residues long. V lost 3 bases to trimming and J lost 4 bases, with 18 bases between them.

This clonotype was sampled from a female donor with Graves disease. The starting material was peripheral blood mononuclear cells (PBMCs), obtained when the disease was refractory, from a patient treated with antithyroid drugs. V gene TRBV29-1 combines with J gene TRBJ1-1, with D tentatively TRBD1 (6 bases). The CDR3 DNA sequence: TGCAGCGTTGAGAGGCTACAGGGTCAGAGCACTGAAGCTTTCTTT. Protein sequence: CSVERLQGQSTEAFF.